This T cell receptor beta chain derives from a study of human T cells and chemical hapten exposure. What the library attached to individual cDNA molecules were unique molecular identifiers. TCRdb called the RACE reads again in MiXCR, with one record for every CDR3 protein. Among some 96,000 distinct CDR3 sequences, over 7.5% were seen once, and the ten largest hold more than 2%. Broader study findings: With DPC sensitization, TCRs exceeding 1 in 1000 frequency showed no change. Donors' alopecia may make their immune response differ from healthy people's.

This clonotype was picked up a small number of times. Its specificity is unknown. The CDR3 length is 14 residues. V lost 9 bases and J 1 base, leaving 13 bases between the germline ends. Germline CDR1 reads ENHRY; CDR2 reads SYGVKD. Time point: patch test 2, 6 weeks after DPC sensitization. The treatment is: therapeutic diphenylcyclopropenone sensitization with weekly scalp DPC. The sample was whole blood, taken in connection with sensitization to the hapten diphenylcyclopropenone (DPC). The receptor's source is a woman aged 40-49 years with alopecia areata. Some clones in this sample may be carry-over from other donors' samples. The gene calls are TRBV10-3 and TRBJ1-5; no firm D call. The CDR3 here is CAIGPTGSNQPQHF. CDR3 bases: TGTGCCATTGGGCCGACCGGGAGCAATCAGCCCCAGCATTTT.